This T cell receptor (beta chain) appears in the sequencing data of a study of cytomegalovirus exposure and HLA in healthy donors. Findings and limits, study-wide: Clonal expansion was found to be greater in HLA-associated TCR beta chains than in equally common others in a later analysis. In vitro, a few CMV-associated chains proved specific for CMV antigens.

The PCR ran on 60 Vbeta and 13 Jbeta primers. Assay: immunoSEQ multiplex PCR; the TCRdb copy retains only in-frame clones and omits some. Found here are 95,000 to 100,000 clones, over 70% of them singletons; the top ten hold about 9.4%. By share of the sample, this clone is medium-sized. Antigen: not known. Sequencing used PBMCs. The TCR sequence derives from a man aged 45 to 65 in good health and CMV-seronegative.

This chain's CDR3 is CASPLERNNEQFF. In DNA form, the CDR3 reads TGTGCCAGCCCATTGGAGAGAAACAATGAGCAGTTCTTC. The chain carries TRBV5-5 and TRBJ2-1; D is unclear. Per germline, CDR1 SGHKS and CDR2 YYEKEE (reference sequence). CDR3 length: 13 amino acids. Trimming cost V 7 bases and J 5 bases, with 13 bases left between them. The whole variable domain, filled in from reference TRBV5-5 and TRBJ2-1, reads DAGVTQSPTHLIKTRGQQVTLRCSPISGHKSVSWYQQVLGQGPQFIFQYYEKEERGRGNFPDRFSARQFPNYSSELNVNALLLGDSALYLCASPLERNNEQFFGPGTRLTVL.